This T cell receptor (beta chain) comes out of a study of blood T cell repertoires in COVID-19. Across the whole study: Whether acute or convalescent, the COVID-19 samples came from the United States, Italy and Spain. Sources were T cells, B-cell-depleted T cells, or PBMCs; the material itself was cDNA or gDNA.

J gave up 5 bases and V 3 bases, and 3 bases lay outside the gene matches. The CDR3 is made up of 13 amino acids. Looked up from germline, CDR1 is SGDLS and CDR2 is YYNGEE. As processed by the authors: For nucleated cells, counts were estimated from reference gene primer amplification. The table came from immunoSEQ multiplex PCR; TCRdb's copy has only in-frame clones and leaves some out. That table gives V, J and clone size, and the DNA gave D and trimming. The sample has about 160,000 clones; roughly 84% are singletons. The specimen was peripheral blood. The TCR comes from a man aged 40-49 years with acute or convalescent COVID-19. The chain is built from TRBV9 and TRBJ2-5; the match to TRBD2 covers 8 bases. The CDR3 DNA reads TGTGCCAGCAGCGCGGGACTAGGGGAGACCCAGTACTTC. Protein sequence: CASSAGLGETQYF.